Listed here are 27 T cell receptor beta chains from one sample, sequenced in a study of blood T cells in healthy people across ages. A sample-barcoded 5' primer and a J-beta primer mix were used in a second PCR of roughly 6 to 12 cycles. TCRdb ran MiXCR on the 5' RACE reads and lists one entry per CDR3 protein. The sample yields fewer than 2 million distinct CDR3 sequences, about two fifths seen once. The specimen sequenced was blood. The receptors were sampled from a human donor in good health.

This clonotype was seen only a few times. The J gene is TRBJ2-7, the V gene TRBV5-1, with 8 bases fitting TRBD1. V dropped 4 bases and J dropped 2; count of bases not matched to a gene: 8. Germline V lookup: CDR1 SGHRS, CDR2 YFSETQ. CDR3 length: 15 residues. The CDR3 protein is CASSTGQGSTYEQYF. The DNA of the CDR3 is TGCGCCAGCAGCACAGGACAGGGTAGCACCTACGAGCAGTACTTC. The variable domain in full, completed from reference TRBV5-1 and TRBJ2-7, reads KAGVTQTPRYLIKTRGQQVTLSCSPISGHRSVSWYQQTPGQGLQFLFEYFSETQRNKGNFPGRFSGRQFSNSRSEMNVSTLELGDSALYLCASSTGQGSTYEQYFGPGTRLTVT.

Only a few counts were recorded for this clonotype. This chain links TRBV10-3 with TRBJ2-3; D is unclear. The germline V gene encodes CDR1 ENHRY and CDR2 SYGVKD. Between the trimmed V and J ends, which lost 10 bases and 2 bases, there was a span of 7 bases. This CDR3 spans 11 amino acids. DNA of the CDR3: TGTGCCACTCGCTACACAGATACGCAGTATTTT. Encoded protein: CATRYTDTQYF.

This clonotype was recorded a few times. CDR3 sequence: CASSFGQAGYTF. CDR3 DNA: TGTGCCAGCAGCTTTGGGCAGGCAGGCTACACCTTC. V usage is TRBV7-9 and J usage is TRBJ1-2; D is unclear. The CDR3 covers 12 residues. Germline V gene lookup returns CDR1 SEHNR and CDR2 FQNEAQ (reference sequence). The V and J ends lost 3 bases and 8 bases respectively, with 10 bases between them.

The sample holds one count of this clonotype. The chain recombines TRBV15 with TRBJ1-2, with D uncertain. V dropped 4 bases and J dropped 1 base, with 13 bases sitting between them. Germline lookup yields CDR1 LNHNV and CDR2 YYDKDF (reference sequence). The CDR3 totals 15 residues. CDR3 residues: CATSKYALRNYGYTF. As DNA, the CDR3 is TGTGCCACCAGCAAGTACGCACTCCGTAACTATGGCTACACCTTC.

CDR3 protein: CSAQGLGQTYEQYF. As DNA, the CDR3 is TGCAGTGCTCAGGGTTTAGGACAGACCTACGAGCAGTACTTC. J is TRBJ2-5 and V is TRBV20-1; tentative D call: TRBD1 (6 bases). Gene TRBJ2-7 matches the end of the DNA better, so the J call may be wrong. The CDR3 has 14 amino acids. CDR1 DFQATT and CDR2 SNEGSKA come from the germline V gene (reference sequence).

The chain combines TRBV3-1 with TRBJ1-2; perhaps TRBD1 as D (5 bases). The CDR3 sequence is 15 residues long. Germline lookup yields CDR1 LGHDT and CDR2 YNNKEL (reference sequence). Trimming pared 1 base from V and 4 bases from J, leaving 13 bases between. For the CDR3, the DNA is TGTGCCAGCAGCCAAGTTGAAGGGGCGCGCTATGGCTACACCTTC. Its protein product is CASSQVEGARYGYTF.

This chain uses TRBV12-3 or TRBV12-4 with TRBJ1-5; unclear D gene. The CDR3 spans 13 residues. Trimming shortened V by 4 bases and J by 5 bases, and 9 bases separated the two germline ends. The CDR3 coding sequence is TGTGCCAGCAGTTATGGGAAGGATCAGCCCCAGCATTTT. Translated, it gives CASSYGKDQPQHF.

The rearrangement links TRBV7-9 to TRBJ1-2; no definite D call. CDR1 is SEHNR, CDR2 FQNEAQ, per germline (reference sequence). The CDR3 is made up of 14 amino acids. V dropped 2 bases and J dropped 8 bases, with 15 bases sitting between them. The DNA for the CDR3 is TGTGCCAGCAGCTTAATTGATCGGGCTCTCGGCTACACCTTC. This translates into CASSLIDRALGYTF. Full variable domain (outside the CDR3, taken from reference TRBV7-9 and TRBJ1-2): DTGVSQNPRHKITKRGQNVTFRCDPISEHNRLYWYRQTLGQGPEFLTYFQNEAQLEKSRLLSDRFSAERPKGSFSTLEIQRTEQGDSAMYLCASSLIDRALGYTFGSGTRLTVV.

The CDR3: CASGSTGSYEQYF. In DNA, the CDR3 is TGTGCCAGTGGGTCTACAGGGTCCTACGAGCAGTACTTC. This chain joins TRBV12-3 or TRBV12-4 and TRBJ2-5, with a tentative D call TRBD1 (6 bases). Judging by the DNA end, TRBJ2-7 fits better; the J call may be wrong. The CDR3 spans 13 residues.

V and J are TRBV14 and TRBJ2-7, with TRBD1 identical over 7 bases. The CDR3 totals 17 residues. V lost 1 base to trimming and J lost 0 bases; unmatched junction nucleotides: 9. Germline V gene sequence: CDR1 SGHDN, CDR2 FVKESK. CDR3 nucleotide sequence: TGTGCCAGCAGCCAAGGGACAGGATTCGTTAGCTCCTACGAGCAGTACTTC. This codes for CASSQGTGFVSSYEQYF.

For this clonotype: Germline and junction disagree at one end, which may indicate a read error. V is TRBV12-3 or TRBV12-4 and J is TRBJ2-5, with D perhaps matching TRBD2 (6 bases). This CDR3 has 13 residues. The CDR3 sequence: CATTTTDREIQYF. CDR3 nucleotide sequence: TGTGCCACCACAACGACAGACCGGGAGATCCAGTACTTC.

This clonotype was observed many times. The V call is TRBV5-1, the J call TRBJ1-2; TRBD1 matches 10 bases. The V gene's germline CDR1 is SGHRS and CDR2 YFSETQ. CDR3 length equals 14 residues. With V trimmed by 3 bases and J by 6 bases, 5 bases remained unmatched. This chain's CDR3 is CASSSTGTGDGYTF. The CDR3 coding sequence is TGCGCCAGCAGCTCGACCGGGACAGGGGATGGCTACACCTTC.

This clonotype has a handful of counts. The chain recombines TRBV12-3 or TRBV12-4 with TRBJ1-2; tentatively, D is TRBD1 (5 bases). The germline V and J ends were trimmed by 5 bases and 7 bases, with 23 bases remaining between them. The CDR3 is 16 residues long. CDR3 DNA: TGTGCCAGCAGTCCCCTTCAACTCGGGGGGATGGGTGGCTACACCTTC. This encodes CASSPLQLGGMGGYTF.

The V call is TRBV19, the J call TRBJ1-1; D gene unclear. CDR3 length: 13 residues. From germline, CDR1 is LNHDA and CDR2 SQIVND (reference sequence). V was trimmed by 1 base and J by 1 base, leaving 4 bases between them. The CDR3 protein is CASSIAPNTEAFF. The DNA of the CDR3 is TGTGCCAGTAGTATAGCGCCGAACACTGAAGCTTTCTTT.

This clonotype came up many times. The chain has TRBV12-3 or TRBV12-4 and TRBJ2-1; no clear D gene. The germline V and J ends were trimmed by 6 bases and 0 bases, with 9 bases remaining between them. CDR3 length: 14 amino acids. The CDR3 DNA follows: TGTGCCAGCAGCGGCACCAGCTCCTACAATGAGCAGTTCTTC. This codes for CASSGTSSYNEQFF.

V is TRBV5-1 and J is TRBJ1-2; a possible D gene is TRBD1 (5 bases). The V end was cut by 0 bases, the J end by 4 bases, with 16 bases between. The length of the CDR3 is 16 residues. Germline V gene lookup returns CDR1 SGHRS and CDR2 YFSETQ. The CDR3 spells CASSLGQGGAAYGYTF. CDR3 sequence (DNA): TGCGCCAGCAGCTTGGGGCAGGGAGGGGCGGCCTATGGCTACACCTTC.

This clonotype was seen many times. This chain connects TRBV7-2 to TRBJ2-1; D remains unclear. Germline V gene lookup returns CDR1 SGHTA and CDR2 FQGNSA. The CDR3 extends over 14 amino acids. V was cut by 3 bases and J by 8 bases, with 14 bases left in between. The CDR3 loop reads CASSFSLVSHEQFF. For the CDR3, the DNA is TGTGCCAGCAGCTTCTCTTTAGTTTCCCATGAGCAGTTCTTC.

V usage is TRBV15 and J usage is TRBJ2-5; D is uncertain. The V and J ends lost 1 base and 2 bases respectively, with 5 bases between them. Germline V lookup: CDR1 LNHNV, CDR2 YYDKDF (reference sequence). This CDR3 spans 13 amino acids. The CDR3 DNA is TGTGCCACCAGCAGAGCTGTACAAGAGACCCAGTACTTC. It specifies CATSRAVQETQYF.

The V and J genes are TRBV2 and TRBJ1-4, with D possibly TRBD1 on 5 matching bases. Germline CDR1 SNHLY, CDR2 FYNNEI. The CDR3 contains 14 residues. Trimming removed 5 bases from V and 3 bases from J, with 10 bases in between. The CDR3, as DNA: TGTGCCAGCAGTCCGTGGGGCCCTAATGAAAAACTGTTTTTT. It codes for CASSPWGPNEKLFF.

CDR3 amino acids: CASSSRISGGSYNEQFF. The CDR3 DNA reads TGTGCCAGCAGCTCCCGCATTAGCGGGGGCTCCTACAATGAGCAGTTCTTC. This chain uses TRBV11-2 with TRBJ2-1, with 9 bases identical to TRBD2. V shed 4 bases, J shed 0 bases, and the junction held 7 bases outside the gene matches. Germline CDR1 reads SGHAT; CDR2 reads FQNNGV. This CDR3 region has 17 residues.

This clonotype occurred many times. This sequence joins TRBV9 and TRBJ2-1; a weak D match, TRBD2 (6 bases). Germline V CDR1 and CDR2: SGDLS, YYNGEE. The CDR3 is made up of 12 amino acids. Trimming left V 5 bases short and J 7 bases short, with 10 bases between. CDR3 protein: CASSAAGNEQFF. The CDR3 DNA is TGTGCCAGCAGTGCCGCGGGGAATGAGCAGTTCTTC.

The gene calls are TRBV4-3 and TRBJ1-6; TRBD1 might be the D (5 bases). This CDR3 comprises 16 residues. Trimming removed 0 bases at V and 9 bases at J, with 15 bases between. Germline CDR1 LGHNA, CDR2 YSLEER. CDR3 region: CASSQEGRDMASPLHF. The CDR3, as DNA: TGCGCCAGCAGCCAAGAGGGCAGGGATATGGCTTCACCCCTCCACTTT.

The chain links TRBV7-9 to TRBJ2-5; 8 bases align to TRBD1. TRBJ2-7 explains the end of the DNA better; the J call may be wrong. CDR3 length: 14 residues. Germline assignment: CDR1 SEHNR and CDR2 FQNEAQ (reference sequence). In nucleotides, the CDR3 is TGTGCCAGCAGCTCACAGGGGGATCTTTACGAGCAGTACTTC. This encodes CASSSQGDLYEQYF.

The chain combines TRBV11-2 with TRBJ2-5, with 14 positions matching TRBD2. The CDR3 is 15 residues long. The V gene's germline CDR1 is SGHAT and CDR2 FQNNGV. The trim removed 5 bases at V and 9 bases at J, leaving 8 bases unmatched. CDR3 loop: CASSTPTSGGAAQYF. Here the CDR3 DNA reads TGTGCCAGCAGCACCCCGACTAGCGGGGGGGCGGCCCAGTACTTC.

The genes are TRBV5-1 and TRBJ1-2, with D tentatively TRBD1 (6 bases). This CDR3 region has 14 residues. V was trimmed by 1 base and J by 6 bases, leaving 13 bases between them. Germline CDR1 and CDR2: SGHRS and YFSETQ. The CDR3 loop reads CASSLSGGVHGYTF. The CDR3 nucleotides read TGCGCCAGCAGCTTGTCCGGGGGCGTTCATGGCTACACCTTC.

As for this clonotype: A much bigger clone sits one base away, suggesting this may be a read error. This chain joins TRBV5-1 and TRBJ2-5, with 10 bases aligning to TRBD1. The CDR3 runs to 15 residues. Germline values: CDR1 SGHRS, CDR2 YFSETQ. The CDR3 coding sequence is TGCGCCAGCAGCCCCCGACAGGGGGCTGGGGAGACCCGGTACTTC. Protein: CASSPRQGAGETRYF.

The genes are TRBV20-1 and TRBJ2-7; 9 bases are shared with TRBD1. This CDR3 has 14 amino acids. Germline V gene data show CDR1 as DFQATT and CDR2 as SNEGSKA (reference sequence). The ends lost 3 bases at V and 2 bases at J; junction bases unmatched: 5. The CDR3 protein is CSARDRGKPYEQYF. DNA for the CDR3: TGCAGTGCTAGGGACAGGGGAAAGCCCTACGAGCAGTACTTC.